The 16 T cell receptor beta chains listed next were all sequenced from one sample in a study of early T cells in non-severe SARS-CoV-2 infection. TCRdb analysed the 5' RACE reads with MiXCR anew, one entry per CDR3 protein. The repertoire consists of approximately 32,000 distinct CDR3 sequences, with approximately 5.8% occurring once and the leading ten covering 7% to 9.5%. Sample: whole blood. These receptors came from an adult who was a healthcare worker with PCR-confirmed SARS-CoV-2 infection or an uninfected control (not recorded which).

The sample holds many counts of this clonotype. V is TRBV21-1 and J is TRBJ1-2; no DNA check was done on the table's D call, TRBD1. TRBV21-1 constitutes a pseudogene. The CDR3 is 14 amino acids. Here the CDR3 DNA reads TGTGCCAGCAGCAAAGTCGGGGGGCGCTATGGCTACACCTTC. It specifies CASSKVGGRYGYTF.

This clonotype was seen at least ten times. The rearrangement links TRBV14 to TRBJ1-2, with 7 positions matching TRBD1. CDR3 length equals 17 residues. V lost 3 bases and J lost 5; bases outside the gene matches: 15. Germline CDR1 is SGHDN and CDR2 is FVKESK. CDR3: CASSQRDSREQGYGYTF. CDR3 nucleotides: TGTGCCAGCAGCCAGCGGGACAGTCGGGAACAAGGGTATGGCTACACCTTC.

This chain uses TRBV7-8 with TRBJ2-7; tentatively, D is TRBD1 (5 bases). Trimming removed 3 bases at V and 7 bases at J, with 10 bases between. CDR3 length equals 12 residues. Germline-derived CDR1 and CDR2 are SGHVS and FQNEAQ. The CDR3 DNA is TGTGCCAGCAGCTTCAGGGTTGAGGAGCAGTACTTC. Residues: CASSFRVEEQYF.

This clonotype was found many times. The chain has TRBV7-2 and TRBJ1-2; D is unresolved. Germline lookup yields CDR1 SGHTA and CDR2 FQGNSA. There are 14 residues in the CDR3. V was clipped by 5 bases and J by 4 bases, with 14 bases between them. The CDR3 DNA reads TGTGCCAGCAGCATAGAGATGGGCCCCTATGGCTACACCTTC. Translation: CASSIEMGPYGYTF. The full variable domain, completed using reference TRBV7-2 and TRBJ1-2, is GAGVSQSPSNKVTEKGKDVELRCDPISGHTALYWYRQSLGQGLEFLIYFQGNSAPDKSGLPSDRFSAERTGGSVSTLTIQRTQQEDSAVYLCASSIEMGPYGYTFGSGTRLTVV.

This clonotype was counted many times. The chain links TRBV7-9 to TRBJ1-1; maybe TRBD1 (5 bases). The CDR3 covers 16 residues. The V end was cut by 0 bases, the J end by 4 bases, with 15 bases between. CDR1 and CDR2 from the germline V gene are SEHNR and FQNEAQ (reference sequence). CDR3 nucleotides: TGTGCCAGCAGCTTAGCGCGCGGGGGGAGGCGCACTGAAGCTTTCTTT. This gives the protein CASSLARGGRRTEAFF.

This clonotype was counted many times. The CDR3 nucleotides read TGTGCCAGCACCCAGCAAGGAGGAGTTGCATGGGGTCAGCCCCAGCATTTT. This sequence encodes CASTQQGGVAWGQPQHF. The gene calls are TRBV7-2 and TRBJ1-5; D is unclear. Looked up from germline, CDR1 is SGHTA and CDR2 is FQGNSA. The CDR3 covers 17 residues. Trimming took 7 bases from V and 6 from J, leaving 25 bases between them.

This clonotype was observed many times. The V gene is TRBV10-3, the J gene TRBJ2-7; 7 bases line up with TRBD1. Germline CDR1 reads ENHRY; CDR2 reads SYGVKD. The CDR3 is 14 residues long. V lost 4 bases, J lost 2 bases, and 5 bases stayed unmatched. Here the CDR3 reads CAISAGDRTYEQYF. DNA for the CDR3: TGTGCCATCAGTGCCGGGGACAGAACCTACGAGCAGTACTTC.

This clonotype was seen repeatedly, ten times or more. CDR3 region: CASGETGGREKLFF. CDR3 sequence (DNA): TGTGCTAGTGGTGAAACAGGGGGGCGTGAAAAACTGTTTTTT. This chain links TRBV12-5 with TRBJ1-4, with 8 bases fitting TRBD1. The J segment lost 7 bases and the V segment lost 5 bases, leaving 6 bases of the junction unmatched. The CDR3 is made up of 14 amino acids. CDR1 is LGHNT, CDR2 FRNRAP, per germline.

There are many counts of this clonotype. V is TRBV12-3 or TRBV12-4 and J is TRBJ2-5, with TRBD1 as a possible D gene (5 bases). The V end lost 3 bases, the J end lost 5 bases, and 22 bases lay between the germline ends. The CDR3 runs 17 residues. The CDR3 sequence is CASSFGRGPPRSETQYF. The CDR3 DNA reads TGTGCCAGCAGTTTCGGAAGGGGCCCTCCTCGTAGCGAGACCCAGTACTTC.

This clonotype was recorded at least ten times. The V gene is TRBV4-2, the J gene TRBJ2-1; 11 nucleotides match TRBD2. The V gene's germline CDR1 is LGHNA and CDR2 YNFKEQ. CDR3 length: 17 amino acids. With 0 bases clipped from V and 9 bases from J, the junction kept 10 bases outside the gene matches. DNA for the CDR3: TGTGCCAGCAGCCAAGATGGGACTAGCGGTCCTTCTGGTGAGCAGTTCTTC. Translating it yields CASSQDGTSGPSGEQFF.

This clonotype was counted many times. The chain links TRBV12-3 or TRBV12-4 to TRBJ2-2; possibly TRBD1 or TRBD2 for D (5 bases each). This CDR3 has 15 amino acids. Trimming pared 0 bases from V and 4 bases from J, leaving 9 bases between. CDR3 DNA: TGTGCCAGCAGTTTAGCGGGGACGGTCACCGGGGAGCTGTTTTTT. Protein product: CASSLAGTVTGELFF.

This clonotype showed up many times. The V call is TRBV7-9, the J call TRBJ2-2; no firm D call. This CDR3 is 16 amino acids long. V lost 5 bases, J lost 2 bases, and 15 bases lay in between. Germline-derived CDR1 and CDR2 are SEHNR and FQNEAQ (reference sequence). The CDR3 DNA sequence: TGTGCCAGCAGCGTGGTAGACTCCCATAACACCGGGGAGCTGTTTTTT. Amino acids: CASSVVDSHNTGELFF.

In this sample, this clonotype turned up many times. CDR3 coding DNA: TGTGCCAGCAGTCCGGGGGGATACGAAAAACTGTTTTTT. It encodes CASSPGGYEKLFF. This sequence joins TRBV5-5 and TRBJ1-4, with D perhaps matching TRBD1 (5 bases). The CDR3 covers 13 residues. V was trimmed by 5 bases and J by 8 bases, leaving 13 bases between them. Looked up from germline, CDR1 is SGHKS and CDR2 is YYEKEE (reference sequence).

This clonotype was seen many times. The chain couples TRBV2 to TRBJ2-5, with no clear D. Germline V CDR1 and CDR2: SNHLY, FYNNEI. V was shortened by 7 bases and J by 7 bases, with 19 bases between the two germline ends. The CDR3 totals 14 residues. The CDR3, as DNA: TGTGCCAGCAAGAAGTTGGACCTCCCAGGGACCCAGTACTTC. Protein sequence: CASKKLDLPGTQYF.

This clonotype was seen at least ten times. The genes are TRBV20-1 and TRBJ2-1, with D unresolved. Germline V gives CDR1 DFQATT, CDR2 SNEGSKA (reference sequence). This CDR3 comprises 12 residues. Trimming took 3 bases from V and 5 from J, leaving 8 bases between them. CDR3 nucleotides: TGCAGTGCTAGTGGTCGGAACAATGAGCAGTTCTTC. This codes for CSASGRNNEQFF.

This clonotype has a count of ten or more. V usage is TRBV20-1 and J usage is TRBJ2-7; 10 bases map to TRBD2. J lost 5 bases, V lost 6 bases, and 13 bases had no gene match. The CDR3 runs to 15 residues. Germline CDR1 reads DFQATT; CDR2 reads SNEGSKA (reference sequence). This CDR3 is CSALSSGRNIHEQYF. The CDR3 nucleotides are TGCAGTGCCCTGTCTAGCGGGAGAAATATCCACGAGCAGTACTTC.